The clone carrying this T cell receptor beta chain came up many times. This sample is drawn from a study of T-cell memory formation after mild COVID-19. UMIs and sample barcodes were carried by the TCR alpha and TCR beta cDNA libraries that 5'RACE produced using constant-segment primers. Each CDR3 protein gets one entry after TCRdb re-called the 5' RACE reads with MiXCR. This repertoire shows roughly 500,000 distinct CDR3 sequences, around 21% found once; its top ten account for around an eighth. This clonotype was sampled from an adult woman who had mild COVID-19 (a few samples of this study predate the infection). Cell type and time point are not known. Sequenced material: PBMCs or a T cell subset sorted from them (not recorded which).

CDR3 in DNA: TGTGCCAGCAGCCCCGGGCGAGAGACCCAGTACTTC. It encodes CASSPGRETQYF. This chain uses TRBV7-9 with TRBJ2-5; no firm D call. V was cut by 5 bases and J by 4 bases, with 8 bases left in between. The CDR3 runs to 12 residues. Germline CDR1 reads SEHNR; CDR2 reads FQNEAQ (reference sequence).